This T cell receptor (beta chain) was obtained from a study of T cell repertoires in cytomegalovirus infection. TCRdb reprocessed the reads via MiXCR and lists one record per CDR3 protein. The sample carries tens of thousands of distinct CDR3 sequences, around 34% recorded once. The V gene lost 7 bases and the J gene lost 7 bases, with 13 bases spanning the gap. Germline CDR1 SEHNR, CDR2 FQNEAQ (reference sequence). The CDR3 contains 13 residues. This clonotype was observed a handful of times. Its cognate antigen is unknown. This receptor was identified in a human donor in good health (CMV status not recorded). Some clones in this sample may be carry-over from other donors' samples. The specimen was PBMCs, sequenced either directly or after in vitro stimulation (not recorded which). The chain uses TRBV7-9 and TRBJ2-2; D is tentatively TRBD1 or TRBD2 (5 bases each). The CDR3 sequence: CASTERGVGELFF. The CDR3 DNA is TGTGCCAGCACCGAAAGAGGGGTCGGGGAGCTGTTTTTT. The whole variable domain, remainder taken from reference TRBV7-9 and TRBJ2-2, is DTGVSQNPRHKITKRGQNVTFRCDPISEHNRLYWYRQTLGQGPEFLTYFQNEAQLEKSRLLSDRFSAERPKGSFSTLEIQRTEQGDSAMYLCASTERGVGELFFGEGSRLTVL.